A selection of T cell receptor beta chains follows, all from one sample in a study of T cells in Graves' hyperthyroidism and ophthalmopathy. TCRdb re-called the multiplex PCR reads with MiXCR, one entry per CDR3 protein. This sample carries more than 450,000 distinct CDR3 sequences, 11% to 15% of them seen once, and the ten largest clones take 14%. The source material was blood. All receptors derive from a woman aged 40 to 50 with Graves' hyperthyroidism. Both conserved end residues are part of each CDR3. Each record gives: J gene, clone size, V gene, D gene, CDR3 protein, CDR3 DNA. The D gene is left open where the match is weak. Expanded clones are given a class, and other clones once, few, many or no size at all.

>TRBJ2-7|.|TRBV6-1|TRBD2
CASTPPGRDEQYF
TGTGCCAGCACCCCACCGGGGAGGGACGAGCAGTACTTC
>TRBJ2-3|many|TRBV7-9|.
CASSLAAGLGTDTQYF
TGTGCCAGCAGCTTAGCTGCGGGACTCGGCACAGATACGCAGTATTTT
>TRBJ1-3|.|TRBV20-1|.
CSASPGPSGNTIYF
TGCAGTGCTAGCCCAGGGCCCTCTGGAAACACCATATATTTT
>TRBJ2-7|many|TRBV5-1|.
CASSTGDSYEQYF
TGCGCCAGCAGCACGGGGGACTCCTACGAGCAGTACTTC
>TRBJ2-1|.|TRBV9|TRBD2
CASSVDAGANNEQFF
TGTGCCAGCAGCGTAGACGCGGGAGCCAACAATGAGCAGTTCTTC
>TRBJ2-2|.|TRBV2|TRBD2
CASSDTSGRAGELFF
TGTGCCAGCAGCGATACTAGCGGGAGGGCCGGGGAGCTGTTTTTT
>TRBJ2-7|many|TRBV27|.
CASRSKPSPSYEQYF
TGTGCCAGCAGAAGCAAGCCTTCCCCCTCCTACGAGCAGTACTTC
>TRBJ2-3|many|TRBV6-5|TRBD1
CASSYSILTGGPDTQYF
TGTGCCAGCAGTTACTCGATTTTAACAGGGGGACCAGATACGCAGTATTTT
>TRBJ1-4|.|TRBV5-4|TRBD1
CASSRGQGASTNEKLFF
TGTGCCAGCAGCCGCGGACAGGGGGCCTCAACTAATGAAAAACTGTTTTTT
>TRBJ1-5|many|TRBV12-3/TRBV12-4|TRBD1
CASSPRQGKEPQHF
TGTGCCAGCAGTCCCCGACAGGGTAAGGAGCCCCAGCATTTT
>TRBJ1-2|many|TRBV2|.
CASSDWRGSSGGYTF
TGTGCCAGCAGTGATTGGAGGGGGAGCTCTGGCGGCTACACCTTC
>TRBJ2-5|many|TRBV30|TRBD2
CAWSMSSGVQGEETQYF
TGTGCCTGGAGTATGTCTAGCGGAGTCCAAGGGGAAGAGACCCAGTACTTC
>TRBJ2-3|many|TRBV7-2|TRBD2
CASSLSLLAGGDTQYF
TGTGCCAGCAGCTTATCTCTACTAGCGGGAGGAGATACGCAGTATTTT
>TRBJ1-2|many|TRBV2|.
CASSGKGYGYTF
TGTGCCAGCAGCGGGAAGGGATATGGCTACACCTTC
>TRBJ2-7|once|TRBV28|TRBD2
CASSPTSGMYEQYF
TGTGCCAGCAGCCCGACTAGCGGGATGTACGAGCAGTACTTC
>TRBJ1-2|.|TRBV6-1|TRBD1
CASSDGDRDGYTF
TGTGCCAGCAGTGACGGGGACAGAGATGGCTACACCTTC
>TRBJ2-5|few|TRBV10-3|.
CAISESDRAGTQYF
TGTGCCATCAGTGAGTCCGACCGAGCTGGGACCCAGTACTTC
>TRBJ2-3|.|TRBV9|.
CASSVSGRTDTQYF
TGTGCCAGCAGCGTATCCGGGAGAACAGATACGCAGTATTTT
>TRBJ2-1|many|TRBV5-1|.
CASSLFGPRSDEQFF
TGCGCCAGCAGCTTGTTCGGTCCTAGGTCTGATGAGCAGTTCTTC
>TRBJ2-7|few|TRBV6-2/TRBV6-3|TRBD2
CASRRAGGPGEQYF
TGTGCCAGCAGGCGTGCGGGAGGGCCGGGAGAGCAGTACTTC
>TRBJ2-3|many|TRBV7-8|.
CASSLTIGETDTQYF
TGTGCCAGCAGCTTAACGATTGGGGAGACAGATACGCAGTATTTT